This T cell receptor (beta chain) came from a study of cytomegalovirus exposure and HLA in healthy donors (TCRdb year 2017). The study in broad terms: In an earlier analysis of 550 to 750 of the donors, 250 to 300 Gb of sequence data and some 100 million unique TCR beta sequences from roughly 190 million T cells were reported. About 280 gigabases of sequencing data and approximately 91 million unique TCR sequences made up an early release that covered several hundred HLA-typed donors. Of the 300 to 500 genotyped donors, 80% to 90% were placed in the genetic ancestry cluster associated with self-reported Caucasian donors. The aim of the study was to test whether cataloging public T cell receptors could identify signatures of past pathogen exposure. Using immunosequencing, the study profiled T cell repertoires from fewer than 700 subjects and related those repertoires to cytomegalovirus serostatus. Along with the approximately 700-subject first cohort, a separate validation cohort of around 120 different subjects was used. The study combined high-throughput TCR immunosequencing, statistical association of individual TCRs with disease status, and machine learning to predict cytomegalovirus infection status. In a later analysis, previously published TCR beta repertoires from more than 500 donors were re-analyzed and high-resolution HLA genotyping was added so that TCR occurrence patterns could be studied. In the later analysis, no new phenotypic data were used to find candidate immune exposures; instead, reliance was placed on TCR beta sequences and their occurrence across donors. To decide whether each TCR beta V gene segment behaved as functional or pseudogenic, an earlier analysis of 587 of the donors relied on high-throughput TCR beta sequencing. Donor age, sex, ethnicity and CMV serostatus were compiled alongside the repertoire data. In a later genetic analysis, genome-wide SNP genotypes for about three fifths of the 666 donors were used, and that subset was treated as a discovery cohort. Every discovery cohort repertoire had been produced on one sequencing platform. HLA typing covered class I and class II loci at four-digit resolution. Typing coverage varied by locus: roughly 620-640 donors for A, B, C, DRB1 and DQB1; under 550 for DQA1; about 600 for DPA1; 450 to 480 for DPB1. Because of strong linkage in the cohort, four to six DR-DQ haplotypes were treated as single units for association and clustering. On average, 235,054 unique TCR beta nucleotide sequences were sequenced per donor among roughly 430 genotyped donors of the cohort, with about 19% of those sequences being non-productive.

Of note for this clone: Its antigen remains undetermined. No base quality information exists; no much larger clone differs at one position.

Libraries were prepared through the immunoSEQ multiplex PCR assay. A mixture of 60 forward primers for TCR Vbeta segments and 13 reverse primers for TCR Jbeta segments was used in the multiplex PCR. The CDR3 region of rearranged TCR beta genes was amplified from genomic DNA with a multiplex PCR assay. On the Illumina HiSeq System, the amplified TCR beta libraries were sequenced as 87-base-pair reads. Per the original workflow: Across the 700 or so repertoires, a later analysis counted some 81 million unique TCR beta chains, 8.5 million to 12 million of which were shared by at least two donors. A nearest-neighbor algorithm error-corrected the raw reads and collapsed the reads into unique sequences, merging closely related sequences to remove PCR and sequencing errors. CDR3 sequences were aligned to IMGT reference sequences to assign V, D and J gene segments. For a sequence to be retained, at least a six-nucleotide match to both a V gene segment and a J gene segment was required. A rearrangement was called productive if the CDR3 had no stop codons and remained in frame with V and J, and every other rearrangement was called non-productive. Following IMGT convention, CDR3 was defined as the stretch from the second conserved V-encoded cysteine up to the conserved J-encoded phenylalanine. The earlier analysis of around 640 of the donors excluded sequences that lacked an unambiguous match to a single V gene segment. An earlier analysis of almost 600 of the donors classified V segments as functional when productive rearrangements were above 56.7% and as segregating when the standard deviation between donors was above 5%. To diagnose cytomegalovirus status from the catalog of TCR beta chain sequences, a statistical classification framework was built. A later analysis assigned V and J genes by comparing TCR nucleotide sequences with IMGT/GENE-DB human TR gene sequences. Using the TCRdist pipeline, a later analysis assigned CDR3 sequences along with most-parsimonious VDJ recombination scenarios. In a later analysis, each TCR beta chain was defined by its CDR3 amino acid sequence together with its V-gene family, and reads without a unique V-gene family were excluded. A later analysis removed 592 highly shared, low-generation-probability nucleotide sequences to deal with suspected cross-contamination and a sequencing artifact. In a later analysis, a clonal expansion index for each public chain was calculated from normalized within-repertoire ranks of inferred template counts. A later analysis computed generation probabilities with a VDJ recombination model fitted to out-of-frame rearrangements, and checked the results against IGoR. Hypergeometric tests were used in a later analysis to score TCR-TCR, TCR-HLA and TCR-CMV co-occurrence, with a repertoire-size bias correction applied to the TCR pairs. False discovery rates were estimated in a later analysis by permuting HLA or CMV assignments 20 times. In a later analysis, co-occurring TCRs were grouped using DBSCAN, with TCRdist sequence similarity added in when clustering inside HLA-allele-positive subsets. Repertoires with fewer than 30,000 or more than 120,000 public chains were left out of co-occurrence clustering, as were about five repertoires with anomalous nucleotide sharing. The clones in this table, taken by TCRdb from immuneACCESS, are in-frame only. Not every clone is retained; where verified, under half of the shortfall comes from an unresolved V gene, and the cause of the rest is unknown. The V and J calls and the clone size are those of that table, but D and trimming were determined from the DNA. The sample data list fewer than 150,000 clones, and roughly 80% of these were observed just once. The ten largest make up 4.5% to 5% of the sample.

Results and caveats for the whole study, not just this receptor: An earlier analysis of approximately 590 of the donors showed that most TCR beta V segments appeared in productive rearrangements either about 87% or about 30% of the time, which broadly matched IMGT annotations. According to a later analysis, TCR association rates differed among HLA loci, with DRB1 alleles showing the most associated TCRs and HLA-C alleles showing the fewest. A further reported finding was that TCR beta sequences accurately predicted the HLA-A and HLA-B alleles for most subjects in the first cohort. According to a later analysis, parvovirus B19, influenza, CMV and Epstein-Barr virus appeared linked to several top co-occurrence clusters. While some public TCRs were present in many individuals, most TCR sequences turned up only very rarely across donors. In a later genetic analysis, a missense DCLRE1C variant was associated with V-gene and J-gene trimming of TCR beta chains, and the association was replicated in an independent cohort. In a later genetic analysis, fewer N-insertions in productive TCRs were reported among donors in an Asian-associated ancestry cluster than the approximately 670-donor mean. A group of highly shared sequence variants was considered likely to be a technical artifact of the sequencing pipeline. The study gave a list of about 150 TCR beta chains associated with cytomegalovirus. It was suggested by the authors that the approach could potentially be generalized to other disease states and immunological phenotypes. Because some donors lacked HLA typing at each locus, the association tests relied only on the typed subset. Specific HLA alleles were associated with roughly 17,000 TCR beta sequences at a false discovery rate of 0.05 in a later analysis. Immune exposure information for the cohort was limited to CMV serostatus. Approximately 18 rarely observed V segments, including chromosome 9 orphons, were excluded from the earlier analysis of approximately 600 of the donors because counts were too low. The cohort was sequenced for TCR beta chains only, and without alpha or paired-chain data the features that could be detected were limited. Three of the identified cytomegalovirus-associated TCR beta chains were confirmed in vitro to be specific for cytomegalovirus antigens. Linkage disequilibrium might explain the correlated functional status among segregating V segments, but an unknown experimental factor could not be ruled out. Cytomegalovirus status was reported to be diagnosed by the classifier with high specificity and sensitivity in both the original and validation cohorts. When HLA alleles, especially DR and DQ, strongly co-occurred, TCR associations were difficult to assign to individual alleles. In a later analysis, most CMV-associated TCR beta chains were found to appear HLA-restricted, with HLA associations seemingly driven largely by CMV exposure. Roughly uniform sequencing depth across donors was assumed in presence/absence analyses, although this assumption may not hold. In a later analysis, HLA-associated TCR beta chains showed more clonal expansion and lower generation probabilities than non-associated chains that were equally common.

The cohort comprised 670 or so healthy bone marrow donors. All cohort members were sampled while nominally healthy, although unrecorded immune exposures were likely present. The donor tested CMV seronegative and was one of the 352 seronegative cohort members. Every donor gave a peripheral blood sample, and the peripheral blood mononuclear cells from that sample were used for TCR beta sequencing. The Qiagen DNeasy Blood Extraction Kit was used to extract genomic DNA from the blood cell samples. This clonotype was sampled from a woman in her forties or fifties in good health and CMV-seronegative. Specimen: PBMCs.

The CDR3 is CASSLLGAAEAFF. The nucleotide sequence is given as TGTGCCAGCAGCTTGCTGGGGGCGGCTGAAGCTTTCTTT. The chain uses TRBV7-2 and TRBJ1-1; matching of 6 bases hints at TRBD1 as the D gene. V and J lose 3 bases and 6 bases, and a span of 11 bases separates them. For CDR1 and CDR2, the germline V gene lists SGHTA and FQGNSA. The CDR3 runs 13 residues from the cysteine to the phenylalanine. The read is trimmed to its CDR3 DNA, 39 bases read in frame from base 1. The full variable domain, with segments outside the CDR3 supplied by the reference TRBV7-2 and TRBJ1-1 proteins, appears as GAGVSQSPSNKVTEKGKDVELRCDPISGHTALYWYRQSLGQGLEFLIYFQGNSAPDKSGLPSDRFSAERTGGSVSTLTIQRTQQEDSAVYLCASSLLGAAEAFFGQGTRLTVV.